One and the same sample provided the 30 T cell receptor beta chains below, sequenced in a study of shared T cell receptors in the human thymus. The assay was immunoSEQ multiplex PCR, and TCRdb's table has in-frame clones only and misses some. There are 640,000 or so clones in the sample; approximately 87% occur only once, and roughly 0.0089% lies in the top ten. The same sample was also used in a study of human thymus T cells.

Sequencing used thymocytes. Source of these receptors: a boy younger than two with a congenital heart defect.

The V call is TRBV13, the J call TRBJ1-1, with unresolved D. Germline CDR1 reads PRHDT; CDR2 reads FYEKMQ (reference sequence). There are 16 residues in the CDR3. Trimming took 4 bases from V and 0 from J, leaving 15 bases between them. The chain's CDR3 is CASSYAVRELNTEAFF. The CDR3 DNA reads TGTGCCAGCAGCTACGCAGTACGTGAACTGAACACTGAAGCTTTCTTT. Based on the CDR3 plus reference TRBV13 and TRBJ1-1, the full variable domain is AAGVIQSPRHLIKEKRETATLKCYPIPRHDTVYWYQQGPGQDPQFLISFYEKMQSDKGSIPDRFSAQQFSDYHSELNMSSLELGDSALYFCASSYAVRELNTEAFFGQGTRLTVV.

This clone was observed a single time. The chain recombines TRBV28 with TRBJ2-1; tentatively, D is TRBD1 (5 bases). Germline V gene sequence: CDR1 MDHEN, CDR2 SYDVKM. The CDR3 totals 11 residues. V lost 2 bases, J lost 13 bases, and 9 bases lay in between. CDR3 DNA sequence: TGTGCCAGCAGTTTAACAGGACCACAGTTCTTC. Amino acid sequence: CASSLTGPQFF.

The chain combines TRBV28 with TRBJ2-7; no firm D call. Trimming pared 1 base from V and 1 base from J, leaving 17 bases between. This CDR3 is 17 amino acids long. CDR1 is MDHEN, CDR2 SYDVKM, per germline. CDR3 loop: CASSLYEVPAFSYEQYF. CDR3 DNA sequence: TGTGCCAGCAGTTTATATGAGGTCCCAGCCTTTTCCTACGAGCAGTACTTC. Full variable domain (rest looked up from reference TRBV28 and TRBJ2-7): DVKVTQSSRYLVKRTGEKVFLECVQDMDHENMFWYRQDPGLGLRLIYFSYDVKMKEKGDIPEGYSVSREKKERFSLILESASTNQTSMYLCASSLYEVPAFSYEQYFGPGTRLTVT.

The chain has TRBV27 and TRBJ2-5; the match to TRBD1 covers 9 bases. V lost 5 bases and J lost 0; bases outside the gene matches: 4. The CDR3 length is 15 residues. Germline V gene lookup returns CDR1 MNHEY and CDR2 SMNVEV (reference sequence). The CDR3 here is CASSKHRGHQETQYF. CDR3 nucleotide sequence: TGTGCCAGCAGTAAACACAGGGGGCACCAAGAGACCCAGTACTTC.

This clone showed up just once. The V call is TRBV14, the J call TRBJ2-5; TRBD1 might be the D (6 bases). Germline V gives CDR1 SGHDN, CDR2 FVKESK. The CDR3 loop spans 14 amino acids. Trimming removed 4 bases at V and 2 bases at J, with 11 bases between. CDR3 DNA sequence: TGTGCCAGCAGCCTGTGGACAGCTCAAGAGACCCAGTACTTC. Its translation: CASSLWTAQETQYF.

The chain joins TRBV7-9 to TRBJ2-7, with D possibly matching TRBD2 (5 bases). CDR1 and CDR2 (germline): SEHNR, FQNEAQ (reference sequence). Trimming cost V 0 bases and J 7 bases, with 22 bases left between them. The CDR3 sequence is 17 residues long. The CDR3 region is CASSLALPGLTRVEQYF. CDR3 nucleotide sequence: TGTGCCAGCAGCTTAGCGCTACCCGGACTGACTCGGGTGGAGCAGTACTTC.

The chain combines TRBV5-1 with TRBJ2-1; a weak D match, TRBD1 (5 bases). Trimming left V 4 bases short and J 2 bases short, with 16 bases between. Germline CDR1 SGHRS, CDR2 YFSETQ. The CDR3 totals 16 residues. CDR3 nucleotides: TGCGCCAGCAGCCCATTAACAGGAAACCCCTACAATGAGCAGTTCTTC. Amino acid sequence: CASSPLTGNPYNEQFF.

The rearrangement uses TRBV28 and TRBJ1-2; weak D call: TRBD1 (6 bases). V was pared by 3 bases and J by 8 bases, with 16 bases between. Germline loops: CDR1 MDHEN, CDR2 SYDVKM. The length of the CDR3 is 14 residues. The CDR3 spells CASSFRSGEIGYTF. In DNA form, the CDR3 reads TGTGCCAGCAGTTTTCGCTCAGGGGAGATAGGCTACACCTTC.

The rearrangement uses TRBV28 and TRBJ1-3, with D tentatively TRBD1 (5 bases). V was trimmed by 3 bases and J by 2 bases, leaving 14 bases between them. Germline V gene data show CDR1 as MDHEN and CDR2 as SYDVKM. There are 16 residues in the CDR3. CDR3 sequence (DNA): TGTGCCAGCAGTTTGGTAGGGGCGGGAGCTGGAAACACCATATATTTT. Protein sequence: CASSLVGAGAGNTIYF.

The chain has TRBV6-5 and TRBJ2-7, with a weak D call TRBD2 (5 bases). The V gene lost 5 bases and the J gene lost 2 bases, with 16 bases spanning the gap. There are 15 residues in the CDR3. Germline CDR1 MNHEY, CDR2 SVGAGI. CDR3 in amino acids: CASSPVKGVAYEQYF. The CDR3 DNA reads as TGTGCCAGCAGTCCAGTTAAGGGAGTAGCCTACGAGCAGTACTTC.

The gene calls are TRBV28 and TRBJ1-1, with D maybe TRBD1 (5 bases). This CDR3 region has 11 residues. Trimming removed 8 bases from V and 1 base from J, with 5 bases in between. CDR1 is MDHEN, CDR2 SYDVKM, per germline. The CDR3 DNA reads as TGTGCCAGCCAGGGGAACACTGAAGCTTTCTTT. Translation gives CASQGNTEAFF.

The gene calls are TRBV14 and TRBJ2-6, with 9 bases aligning to TRBD1. Trimming at V came to 5 bases and at J to 0 bases, leaving 2 bases not matched to a gene. This CDR3 contains 16 residues. Germline loops: CDR1 SGHDN, CDR2 FVKESK. The CDR3 reads CASSEDRGSGANVLTF. CDR3 coding DNA: TGTGCCAGCAGCGAGGACAGGGGCTCTGGGGCCAACGTCCTGACTTTC. The entire variable domain, with the rest obtained from reference TRBV14 and TRBJ2-6, is as follows: EAGVTQFPSHSVIEKGQTVTLRCDPISGHDNLYWYRRVMGKEIKFLLHFVKESKQDESGMPNNRFLAERTGGTYSTLKVQPAELEDSGVYFCASSEDRGSGANVLTFGAGSRLTVL.

The rearrangement joins TRBV28 to TRBJ2-1; D might be TRBD2 (6 bases). The germline V gene encodes CDR1 MDHEN and CDR2 SYDVKM. The CDR3 has 15 amino acids. The V end was cut by 2 bases, the J end by 2 bases, with 10 bases between. CDR3 protein: CASSLGTSTYNEQFF. CDR3 bases: TGTGCCAGCAGTTTAGGGACTTCTACCTACAATGAGCAGTTCTTC.

This chain uses TRBV11-2 with TRBJ2-7; TRBD1 matches 10 bases. The germline gives CDR1 SGHAT, CDR2 FQNNGV. V dropped 6 bases and J dropped 3; count of bases not matched to a gene: 8. The CDR3 has 15 amino acids. This chain's CDR3 is CASRYRQGAFYEQYF. DNA of the CDR3: TGTGCCAGCAGGTACCGACAGGGGGCTTTCTACGAGCAGTACTTC.

The rearrangement uses TRBV2 and TRBJ1-5, with 9 bases matching TRBD1. J was trimmed by 7 bases and V by 3 bases; bases with no gene match: 16. The germline gives CDR1 SNHLY, CDR2 FYNNEI. The CDR3 extends over 18 amino acids. CDR3 coding DNA: TGTGCCAGCAGTGACCTGCCGGGACAGGGACCGGACAGCCAGCCCCAGCATTTT. It translates to CASSDLPGQGPDSQPQHF.

The chain couples TRBV25-1 to TRBJ2-1; 7 nucleotides match TRBD2. V was clipped by 7 bases and J by 0 bases; unmatched bases: 6. The CDR3 extends over 15 amino acids. Germline CDR1 and CDR2: MGHDK and SYGVNS. This CDR3 reads CASIPGGGSYNEQFF. The CDR3, as DNA: TGTGCCAGCATCCCGGGGGGTGGCTCCTACAATGAGCAGTTCTTC.

For the CDR3, the DNA is TGTGCCAGCAGCAGATGTAGCGGGAGTAGGGTCGAGCAGTACTTC. Protein: CASSRCSGSRVEQYF. The chain couples TRBV27 to TRBJ2-7; 9 positions agree with TRBD2. CDR1 is MNHEY, CDR2 SMNVEV, per germline (reference sequence). This CDR3 region has 15 residues. V trimming: 6 bases; J trimming: 6 bases; junction bases outside the gene matches: 12.

The rearrangement joins TRBV7-2 to TRBJ2-6; D remains ambiguous. From germline, CDR1 is SGHTA and CDR2 FQGNSA. V dropped 5 bases and J dropped 4 bases, with 6 bases sitting between them. This CDR3 is 13 amino acids long. The DNA of the CDR3 is TGTGCCAGCAGCCCCCTGGGGGCCAACGTCCTGACTTTC. Amino acid sequence: CASSPLGANVLTF.

The chain carries TRBV5-1 and TRBJ2-1; D perhaps matches TRBD1 (5 bases). This CDR3 contains 20 residues. The germline V and J ends were trimmed by 2 bases and 2 bases, with 26 bases remaining between them. The V gene's germline CDR1 is SGHRS and CDR2 YFSETQ. DNA of the CDR3: TGCGCCAGCAGCTTTGGGCCGGAGCTTGATTCATGGGGCACCTACAATGAGCAGTTCTTC. Translated, it gives CASSFGPELDSWGTYNEQFF.

The J gene is TRBJ2-7, the V gene TRBV10-1; 8 bases align to TRBD2. V lost 5 bases to trimming and J lost 1 base; unmatched junction nucleotides: 4. The CDR3 is made up of 14 amino acids. Germline V CDR1 and CDR2: WNHNN, SYGVQD (reference sequence). Here the CDR3 reads CASSPSGGSYEQYF. The DNA for the CDR3 is TGCGCCAGCAGTCCCAGCGGGGGTTCCTACGAGCAGTACTTC.

This chain links TRBV11-3 with TRBJ1-5; 8 bases fit TRBD1. V shed 4 bases and J 4 bases; nucleotides not matched to a gene: 6. Germline V gene lookup returns CDR1 SGHNT and CDR2 YENEEA. The CDR3 has 15 residues. CDR3 sequence reads: CASSSGQGRNQPQHF. As DNA, the CDR3 is TGTGCCAGCAGCTCCGGACAGGGTAGGAATCAGCCCCAGCATTTT. Looking up the rest from reference TRBV11-3 and TRBJ1-5 gives the full variable domain: EAGVVQSPRYKIIEKKQPVAFWCNPISGHNTLYWYLQNLGQGPELLIRYENEEAVDDSQLPKDRFSAERLKGVDSTLKIQPAELGDSAVYLCASSSGQGRNQPQHFGDGTRLSIL.

This clone came up once. The chain recombines TRBV27 with TRBJ1-2; D unclear. Germline V CDR1 and CDR2: MNHEY, SMNVEV (reference sequence). V lost 6 bases and J lost 0, with 8 bases in between. The CDR3 totals 13 residues. In DNA, the CDR3 is TGTGCCAGCAGCCCCCAAACTAACTATGGCTACACCTTC. This encodes CASSPQTNYGYTF.

This rearrangement joins TRBV14 to TRBJ2-6, with D maybe TRBD2 (5 bases). Trimming shortened V by 0 bases and J by 0 bases, and 15 bases separated the two germline ends. The CDR3 sequence is 19 residues long. Germline V gene sequence: CDR1 SGHDN, CDR2 FVKESK. CDR3 in DNA: TGTGCCAGCAGCCAAGATCTAGCCAGGCCCCACTCTGGGGCCAACGTCCTGACTTTC. Protein: CASSQDLARPHSGANVLTF.

The chain is built from TRBV4-1 and TRBJ2-7; 12 bases line up with TRBD1. V lost 0 bases to trimming and J lost 3 bases; unmatched junction nucleotides: 6. This CDR3 comprises 17 residues. CDR1 is MGHRA, CDR2 YSYEKL, per germline. This CDR3 is CASSQDRGDRGLYEQYF. CDR3 in DNA: TGCGCCAGCAGCCAAGATCGTGGGGACAGGGGGCTCTACGAGCAGTACTTC.

The chain couples TRBV5-6 to TRBJ2-7; 8 bases map to TRBD2. The germline V gene has CDR1 SGHDT and CDR2 YYEEEE. J lost 3 bases, V lost 2 bases, and 16 bases had no gene match. The CDR3 has 18 amino acids. The CDR3 region is CASSFGRGGKGGGYEQYF. The CDR3 DNA reads as TGTGCCAGCAGCTTTGGCCGGGGGGGCAAGGGGGGAGGCTACGAGCAGTACTTC.

The chain joins TRBV7-7 to TRBJ2-7; 11 bases line up with TRBD1. Per the germline V gene, CDR1 is SSHAT and CDR2 is FNYEAQ (reference sequence). V was clipped by 1 base and J by 6 bases; unmatched bases: 2. The CDR3 loop spans 14 amino acids. Here the CDR3 reads CASSLEGTGGEQYF. For the CDR3, the DNA is TGTGCCAGCAGCTTAGAAGGGACAGGGGGCGAGCAGTACTTC.

The V gene is TRBV15, the J gene TRBJ2-7; D remains ambiguous. This CDR3 has 13 residues. V was shortened by 0 bases and J by 5 bases, with 8 bases between the two germline ends. Per the germline V gene, CDR1 is LNHNV and CDR2 is YYDKDF (reference sequence). The CDR3 is CATSRDQVDEQYF. CDR3 coding DNA: TGTGCCACCAGCAGAGATCAGGTCGACGAGCAGTACTTC.

The chain has TRBV28 and TRBJ1-6; D is possibly TRBD1 (6 bases). Trimming cost V 8 bases and J 14 bases, with 22 bases left between them. Germline CDR1 reads MDHEN; CDR2 reads SYDVKM. This CDR3 is 14 amino acids long. The CDR3 loop reads CASATTGHRIALHF. DNA of the CDR3: TGTGCCAGCGCCACAACGGGACACCGAATAGCCCTCCACTTT.

The chain couples TRBV7-9 to TRBJ2-5; weak D call: TRBD1 (6 bases). Germline assignment: CDR1 SEHNR and CDR2 FQNEAQ (reference sequence). The CDR3 covers 15 residues. The V and J ends lost 5 bases and 5 bases respectively, with 18 bases between them. The CDR3: CASSMSGTLKETQYF. In nucleotides, the CDR3 is TGTGCCAGCAGCATGTCCGGGACACTTAAGGAGACCCAGTACTTC.

The chain links TRBV9 to TRBJ2-2; 7 bases are a match to TRBD1. This CDR3 has 16 residues. Germline V CDR1 and CDR2: SGDLS, YYNGEE. V lost 3 bases and J lost 5; bases outside the gene matches: 10. The CDR3 DNA reads as TGTGCCAGCAGCGCGAAACGACAGGGTTGGACCGGGGAGCTGTTTTTT. Translated: CASSAKRQGWTGELFF. Looking up the rest from reference TRBV9 and TRBJ2-2 gives the full variable domain: DSGVTQTPKHLITATGQRVTLRCSPRSGDLSVYWYQQSLDQGLQFLIQYYNGEERAKGNILERFSAQQFPDLHSELNLSSLELGDSALYFCASSAKRQGWTGELFFGEGSRLTVL.